Listed here are 13 T cell receptor beta chains from one sample, sequenced in a study of response to subunit inactivated influenza vaccine. TCRdb re-called the RT-PCR reads through MiXCR, storing one row per CDR3 protein. Here the sample spans fewer than 250,000 distinct CDR3 sequences, 13% to 15% being singletons. The material sequenced was CD8+ T cells sorted from PBMCs, taken 5 days after vaccination. These TCRs come from a man in his fifties who received an inactivated influenza vaccine.

This clonotype was found many times. The chain couples TRBV10-2 to TRBJ1-5; TRBD1 is a possible D gene (5 bases). The germline V and J ends were trimmed by 5 bases and 3 bases, with 8 bases remaining between them. The CDR3 loop spans 13 amino acids. Germline V gene lookup returns CDR1 WSHSY and CDR2 SAAADI. The CDR3 loop reads CASSQGVNQPQHF. CDR3 coding DNA: TGCGCCAGCAGTCAAGGGGTCAATCAGCCCCAGCATTTT.

The sample holds a few counts of this clonotype. This chain links TRBV9 with TRBJ2-5, with 10 bases matching TRBD1. V lost 3 bases to trimming and J lost 2 bases; unmatched junction nucleotides: 7. The germline V gene has CDR1 SGDLS and CDR2 YYNGEE. CDR3 size: 16 residues. CDR3: CASSAPGQGIQETQYF. The CDR3 DNA reads TGTGCCAGCAGCGCGCCGGGACAGGGGATACAAGAGACCCAGTACTTC.

This chain uses TRBV11-1 with TRBJ2-1; either TRBD1 or TRBD2 may supply D (5 bases each). V dropped 1 base and J dropped 4 bases, with 11 bases sitting between them. Germline values: CDR1 SGHAT, CDR2 FQDESV (reference sequence). The CDR3 contains 15 residues. CDR3: CASSLGGTFYNEQFF. The CDR3 bases are TGTGCCAGCAGCTTAGGGGGGACCTTTTACAATGAGCAGTTCTTC. Based on the CDR3 plus reference TRBV11-1 and TRBJ2-1, the full variable domain is EAEVAQSPRYKITEKSQAVAFWCDPISGHATLYWYRQILGQGPELLVQFQDESVVDDSQLPKDRFSAERLKGVDSTLKIQPAELGDSAMYLCASSLGGTFYNEQFFGPGTRLTVL.

The CDR3 DNA is TGCAGCGTTGAGGGTACCAGACAGGGGGCCGGAGATACGCAGTATTTT. This encodes CSVEGTRQGAGDTQYF. The chain carries TRBV29-1 and TRBJ2-3; 10 positions agree with TRBD1. Germline CDR1 and CDR2: SQVTM and ANQGSEA. J gave up 5 bases and V 3 bases, and 11 bases lay outside the gene matches. The CDR3 runs to 16 residues.

The chain combines TRBV30 with TRBJ1-2; 8 bases agree with TRBD1. Germline values: CDR1 GTSNPN, CDR2 SVGIG (reference sequence). V was clipped by 8 bases and J by 0 bases; unmatched bases: 11. The CDR3 loop spans 15 amino acids. As DNA, the CDR3 is TGTGCCCACCGCTCGGGACAGGATTCTAACTATGGCTACACCTTC. It translates to CAHRSGQDSNYGYTF.

The gene calls are TRBV27 and TRBJ2-1; D possibly corresponds to TRBD2 (6 bases). The V end lost 5 bases, the J end lost 3 bases, and 14 bases lay between the germline ends. The CDR3 sequence is 15 residues long. Germline V gives CDR1 MNHEY, CDR2 SMNVEV (reference sequence). CDR3 protein: CASSLVEGRYNEQFF. The DNA for the CDR3 is TGTGCCAGCAGTCTTGTGGAGGGCCGCTACAATGAGCAGTTCTTC.

The rearrangement links TRBV28 to TRBJ2-1; a weak D match, TRBD2 (6 bases). V gave up 4 bases and J gave up 0 bases, with 10 bases separating them. Germline CDR1 MDHEN, CDR2 SYDVKM. The CDR3 sequence is 15 residues long. CDR3 DNA: TGTGCCAGCAGTTATAGCGGACTCTCCTACAATGAGCAGTTCTTC. Translating it yields CASSYSGLSYNEQFF.

This chain connects TRBV20-1 to TRBJ2-7, with 7 bases aligning to TRBD2. This CDR3 is built from 15 residues. Germline values: CDR1 DFQATT, CDR2 SNEGSKA (reference sequence). Losses at the gene ends were 0 bases for V and 2 bases for J; bases not matched to a gene: 7. CDR3 protein: CSARDNAGVTYEQYF. The CDR3, as DNA: TGCAGTGCTAGAGATAATGCGGGAGTGACCTACGAGCAGTACTTC.

CDR3: CASSQDPGTYSPLHF. The CDR3 region has the DNA TGTGCCAGCAGCCAAGATCCGGGGACCTATTCACCCCTCCACTTT. The chain carries TRBV14 and TRBJ1-6; D is perhaps TRBD1 (5 bases). Trimming took 0 bases from V and 8 from J, leaving 11 bases between them. This CDR3 comprises 15 residues. The germline V gene encodes CDR1 SGHDN and CDR2 FVKESK. The whole variable domain, remainder taken from reference TRBV14 and TRBJ1-6, is EAGVTQFPSHSVIEKGQTVTLRCDPISGHDNLYWYRRVMGKEIKFLLHFVKESKQDESGMPNNRFLAERTGGTYSTLKVQPAELEDSGVYFCASSQDPGTYSPLHFGNGTRLTVT.

This clonotype was observed a handful of times. This rearrangement joins TRBV15 to TRBJ2-1, with no clear D. Germline V gene lookup returns CDR1 LNHNV and CDR2 YYDKDF (reference sequence). The V gene lost 5 bases and the J gene lost 10 bases, with 12 bases spanning the gap. The CDR3 spans 12 residues. The CDR3 nucleotides are TGTGCCACCAGCGCTTTCGGGTACGAGCAGTTCTTC. It is translated as CATSAFGYEQFF.

The genes are TRBV20-1 and TRBJ2-7; D is perhaps TRBD1 (5 bases). The CDR3 consists of 14 residues. The V end lost 2 bases, the J end lost 2 bases, and 13 bases lay between the germline ends. Germline V gives CDR1 DFQATT, CDR2 SNEGSKA (reference sequence). The CDR3 spells CSARQTVGTYEQYF. The DNA of the CDR3 is TGCAGTGCTAGACAGACAGTAGGAACCTACGAGCAGTACTTC.

This clonotype came up a few times. This chain joins TRBV12-3 or TRBV12-4 and TRBJ2-1; D gene uncertain. Trimming took 3 bases from V and 5 from J, leaving 14 bases between them. The CDR3 totals 15 residues. CDR3 nucleotide sequence: TGTGCCAGCAGTTTGGGATTCTCCCTCGACAATGAGCAGTTCTTC. It is translated as CASSLGFSLDNEQFF.

The gene calls are TRBV20-1 and TRBJ2-2; 7 bases fit TRBD1. Germline trimming cut 6 bases from V and 2 bases from J; bases unmatched to any gene: 6. CDR3 length: 14 amino acids. Germline CDR1 is DFQATT and CDR2 is SNEGSKA (reference sequence). The CDR3 sequence: CSAPGTANTGELFF. The CDR3 bases are TGCAGTGCCCCCGGGACAGCCAACACCGGGGAGCTGTTTTTT.